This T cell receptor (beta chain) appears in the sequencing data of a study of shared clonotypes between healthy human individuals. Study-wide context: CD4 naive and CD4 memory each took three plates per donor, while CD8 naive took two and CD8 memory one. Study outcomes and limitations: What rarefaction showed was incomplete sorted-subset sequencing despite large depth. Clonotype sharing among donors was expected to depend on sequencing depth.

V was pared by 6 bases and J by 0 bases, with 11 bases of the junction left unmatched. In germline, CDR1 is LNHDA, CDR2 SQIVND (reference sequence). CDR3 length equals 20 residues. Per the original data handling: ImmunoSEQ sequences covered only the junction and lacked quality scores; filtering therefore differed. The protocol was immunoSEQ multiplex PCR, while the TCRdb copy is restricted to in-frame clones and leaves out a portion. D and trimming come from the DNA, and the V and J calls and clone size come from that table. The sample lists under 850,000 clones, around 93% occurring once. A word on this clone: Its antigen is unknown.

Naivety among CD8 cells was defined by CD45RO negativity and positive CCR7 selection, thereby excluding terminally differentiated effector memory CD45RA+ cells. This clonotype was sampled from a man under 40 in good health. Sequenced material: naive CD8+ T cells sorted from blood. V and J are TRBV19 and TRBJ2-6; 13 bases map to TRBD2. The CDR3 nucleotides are TGTGCCAGTAGCGGACTAGCGGGAGCCCCCGGATCCTCTGGGGCCAACGTCCTGACTTTC. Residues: CASSGLAGAPGSSGANVLTF. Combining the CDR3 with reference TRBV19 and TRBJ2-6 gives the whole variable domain DGGITQSPKYLFRKEGQNVTLSCEQNLNHDAMYWYRQDPGQGLRLIYYSQIVNDFQKGDIAEGYSVSREKKESFPLTVTSAQKNPTAFYLCASSGLAGAPGSSGANVLTFGAGSRLTVL.